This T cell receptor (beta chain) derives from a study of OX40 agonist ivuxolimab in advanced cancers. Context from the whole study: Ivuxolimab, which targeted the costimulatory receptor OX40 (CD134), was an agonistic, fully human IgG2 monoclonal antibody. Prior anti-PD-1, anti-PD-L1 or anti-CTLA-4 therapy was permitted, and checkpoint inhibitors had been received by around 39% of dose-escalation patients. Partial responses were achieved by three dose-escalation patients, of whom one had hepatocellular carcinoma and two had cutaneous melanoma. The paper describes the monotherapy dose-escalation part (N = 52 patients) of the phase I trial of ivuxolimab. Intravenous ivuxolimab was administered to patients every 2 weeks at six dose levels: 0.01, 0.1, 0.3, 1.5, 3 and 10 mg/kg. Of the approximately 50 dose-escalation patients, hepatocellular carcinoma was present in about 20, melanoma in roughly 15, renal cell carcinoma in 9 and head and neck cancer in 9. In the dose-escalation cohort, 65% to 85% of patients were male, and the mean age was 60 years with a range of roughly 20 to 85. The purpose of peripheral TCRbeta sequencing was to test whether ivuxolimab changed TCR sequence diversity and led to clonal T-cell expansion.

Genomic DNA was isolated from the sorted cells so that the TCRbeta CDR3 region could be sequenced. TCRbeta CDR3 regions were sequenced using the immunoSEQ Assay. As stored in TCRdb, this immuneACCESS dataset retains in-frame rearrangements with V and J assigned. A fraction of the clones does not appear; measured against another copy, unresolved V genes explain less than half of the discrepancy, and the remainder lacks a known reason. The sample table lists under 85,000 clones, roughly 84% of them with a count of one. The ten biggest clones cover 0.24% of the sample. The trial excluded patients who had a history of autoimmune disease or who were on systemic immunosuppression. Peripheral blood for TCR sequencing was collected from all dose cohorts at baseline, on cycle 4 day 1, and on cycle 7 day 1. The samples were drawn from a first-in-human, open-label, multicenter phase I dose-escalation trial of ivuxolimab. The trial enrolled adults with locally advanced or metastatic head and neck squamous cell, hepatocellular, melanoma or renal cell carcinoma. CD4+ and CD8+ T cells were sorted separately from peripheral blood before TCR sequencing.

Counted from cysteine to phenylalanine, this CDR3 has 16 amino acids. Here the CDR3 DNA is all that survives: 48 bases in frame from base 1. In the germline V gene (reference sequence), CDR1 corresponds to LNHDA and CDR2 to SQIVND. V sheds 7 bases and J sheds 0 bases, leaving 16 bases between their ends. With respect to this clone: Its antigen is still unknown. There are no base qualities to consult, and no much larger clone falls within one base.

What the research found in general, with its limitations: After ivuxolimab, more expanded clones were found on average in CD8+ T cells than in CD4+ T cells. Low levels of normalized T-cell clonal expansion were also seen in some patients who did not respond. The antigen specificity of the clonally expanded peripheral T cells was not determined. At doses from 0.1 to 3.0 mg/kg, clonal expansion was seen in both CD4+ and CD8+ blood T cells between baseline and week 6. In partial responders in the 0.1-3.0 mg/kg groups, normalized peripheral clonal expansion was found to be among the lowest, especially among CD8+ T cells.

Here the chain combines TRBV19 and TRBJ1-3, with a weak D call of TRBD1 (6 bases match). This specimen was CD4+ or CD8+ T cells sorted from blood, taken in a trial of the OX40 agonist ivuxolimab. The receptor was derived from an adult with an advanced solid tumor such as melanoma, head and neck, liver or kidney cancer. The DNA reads TGTGCCAGTACTCTACAAGGGGGGAACTCTGGAAACACCATATATTTT. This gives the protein CASTLQGGNSGNTIYF.